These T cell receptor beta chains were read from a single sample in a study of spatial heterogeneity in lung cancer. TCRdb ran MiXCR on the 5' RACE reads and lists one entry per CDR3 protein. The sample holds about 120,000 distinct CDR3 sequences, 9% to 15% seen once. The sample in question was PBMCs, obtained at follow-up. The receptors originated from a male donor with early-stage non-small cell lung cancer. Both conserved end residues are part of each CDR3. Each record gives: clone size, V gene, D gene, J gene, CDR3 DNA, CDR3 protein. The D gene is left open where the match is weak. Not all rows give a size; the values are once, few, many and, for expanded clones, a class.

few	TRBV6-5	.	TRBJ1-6	TGTGCCAGCAGTTACTCGGGTAACTTTGGCAATTCACCCCTCCACTTT	CASSYSGNFGNSPLHF
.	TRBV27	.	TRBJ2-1	TGTGCCAGCACCTCCGCCCTCCTCGTTGGATATGAGCAGTTCTTC	CASTSALLVGYEQFF
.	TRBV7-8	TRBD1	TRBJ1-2	TGTGCCAGCAGCCCCCTTTTTTTCCCGGGACAGGGGCAAGGCTACACCTTC	CASSPLFFPGQGQGYTF
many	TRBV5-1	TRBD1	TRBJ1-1	TGCGCCAGCAGCCGCCAAGGGGGCGGCACTGAAGCTTTCTTT	CASSRQGGGTEAFF
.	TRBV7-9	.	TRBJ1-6	TGTGCCAGCAGCTTGGACCCGTCAATGCCCCTCCACTTT	CASSLDPSMPLHF
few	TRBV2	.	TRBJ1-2	TGTGCCAGCAGTCGACGGGCAGTGGAGAGTGGCTACACCTTC	CASSRRAVESGYTF
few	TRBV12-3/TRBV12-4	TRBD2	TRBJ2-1	TGTGCCAGCACCCTTTTGGGTCGGGGGGAAGGTGAGCAGTTCTTC	CASTLLGRGEGEQFF
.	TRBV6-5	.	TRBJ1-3	TGTGCCAGCAGTTACAGGTCCTCTGGAAACACCATATATTTT	CASSYRSSGNTIYF
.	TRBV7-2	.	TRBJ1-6	TGTGCCAGCAGCCCCCGCCCCCAGGATGTGCTTTCAAATTCACCCCTCCACTTT	CASSPRPQDVLSNSPLHF
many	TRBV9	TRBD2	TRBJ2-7	TGTGCCAGCAGCGTAGGACAGCGGGGATCCTACGAGCAGTACTTC	CASSVGQRGSYEQYF
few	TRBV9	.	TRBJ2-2	TGTGCCAGCACCGTAACGGGCATTCACACCGGGGAGCTGTTTTTT	CASTVTGIHTGELFF
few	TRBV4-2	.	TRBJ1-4	TGTGCCAGCAGTAGTAGGGCCAGTCTTGCAACTAATGAAAAACTGTTTTTT	CASSSRASLATNEKLFF
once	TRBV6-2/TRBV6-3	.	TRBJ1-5	TGTGCCAGCAGTCGGGGACCATACTACAATCAGCCCCAGCATTTT	CASSRGPYYNQPQHF
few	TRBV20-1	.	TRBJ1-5	TGCAGTGCTAGAGATCACCAGGGTAGCAATCAGCCCCAGCATTTT	CSARDHQGSNQPQHF
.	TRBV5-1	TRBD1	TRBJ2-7	TGCGCCAGCAAGGGACAGACCTCCTACGAGCAGTACTTC	CASKGQTSYEQYF
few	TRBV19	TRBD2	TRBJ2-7	TGTGCCAGTAGTATCAGAGCGGGGGGGCCCACGGACTTC	CASSIRAGGPTDF
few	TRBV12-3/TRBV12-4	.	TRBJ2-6	TGTGCCAGCAGGCCTAGGGGGACGGCCTACTCTGGGGCCAACGTCCTGACTTTC	CASRPRGTAYSGANVLTF
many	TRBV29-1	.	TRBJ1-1	TGCAGCGCTGACGGGACACCGAACACTGAAGCTTTCTTT	CSADGTPNTEAFF
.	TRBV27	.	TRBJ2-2	TGTGCCAGCAGTTTCTGGTTAGACGGGGAGCTGTTTTTT	CASSFWLDGELFF
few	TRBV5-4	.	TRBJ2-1	TGTGCCAGCAGCAGAGGTTGGGATGGTGAGCAGTTCTTC	CASSRGWDGEQFF
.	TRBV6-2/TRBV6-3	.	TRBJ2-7	TGTGCCAGCAGTTCCTGGGTGGGGCGCGAGCAGTACTTC	CASSSWVGREQYF
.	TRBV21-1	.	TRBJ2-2	TGTGCCAGCAGCAAAAAGAGCCTTACCGGGGAGCTGTTTTTT	CASSKKSLTGELFF
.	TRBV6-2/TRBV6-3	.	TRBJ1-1	TGTGCCAGAAGAACAAACACTGAAGCTTTCTTT	CARRTNTEAFF
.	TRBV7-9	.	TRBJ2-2	TGTGCCAGCAGCTTTCGCGGGGAGCTGTTTTTT	CASSFRGELFF
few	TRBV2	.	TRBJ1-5	TGTGCCAGCAGTGAAGGAAGGGAGCCCTATAGCAATCAGCCCCAGCATTTT	CASSEGREPYSNQPQHF
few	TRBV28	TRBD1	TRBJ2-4	TGTGCCAGCAGTTTTCCCCCTTTCTCCTGGGACAGCAAAAACATTCAGTACTTC	CASSFPPFSWDSKNIQYF
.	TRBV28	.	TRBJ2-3	TGTGCCACCATGTTATATCAGGGTACAGATACGCAGTATTTT	CATMLYQGTDTQYF
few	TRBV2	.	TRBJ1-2	TGTGCCAGCAGACCCCTTGGGGGAGACGCCCCGGGGGAAGGCTACACCTTC	CASRPLGGDAPGEGYTF
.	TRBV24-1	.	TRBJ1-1	TGTGCCACCAGTGATTCAAAGGGAGAAAGAGACACTGAAGCTTTCTTT	CATSDSKGERDTEAFF
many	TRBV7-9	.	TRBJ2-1	TGTGCCAGCAGCGGCGGCGGTATATACAATGAGCAGTTCTTC	CASSGGGIYNEQFF
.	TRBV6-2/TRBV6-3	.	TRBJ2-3	TGTGCCAGCAGTTACGGGATCCTAAGCACAGATACGCAGTATTTT	CASSYGILSTDTQYF
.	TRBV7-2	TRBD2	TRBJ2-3	TGTGCCAGCAGCTTTAGGACTAGCGGGGGGACCACTAGCACAGATACGCAGTATTTT	CASSFRTSGGTTSTDTQYF